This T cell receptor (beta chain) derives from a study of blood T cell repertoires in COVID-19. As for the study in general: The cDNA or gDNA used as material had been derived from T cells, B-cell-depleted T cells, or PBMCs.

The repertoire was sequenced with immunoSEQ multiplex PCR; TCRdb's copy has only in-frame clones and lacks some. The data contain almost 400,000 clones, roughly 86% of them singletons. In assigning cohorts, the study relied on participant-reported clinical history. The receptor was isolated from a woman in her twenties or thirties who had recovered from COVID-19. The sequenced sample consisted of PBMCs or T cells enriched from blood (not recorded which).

CDR3 in DNA: TGCGCCAGCAGCTCCTTTTGGGCTAGCTCAGATAGCACAGATACGCAGTATTTT. It is translated as CASSSFWASSDSTDTQYF. This rearrangement joins TRBV4-1 to TRBJ2-3; TRBD2 is a possible D gene (5 bases). V gave up 5 bases and J gave up 0 bases, with 21 bases separating them. This CDR3 spans 18 amino acids. CDR1 is MGHRA and CDR2 is YSYEKL in the germline V gene.